This entry describes one T cell receptor beta chain. Its antigen is as yet unknown. The sample belongs to a study of Ad26.COV2.S vaccination and SARS-CoV-2 variants. Findings of the study overall: Total T cell responses were possibly underestimated by TCR breadth and depth analyses.

Germline V gives CDR1 LNHDA, CDR2 SQIVND (reference sequence). Deletions cut 11 bases from V and 4 bases from J, with 14 bases between. CDR3 length equals 13 residues. The assay was immunoSEQ multiplex PCR, and TCRdb's table has in-frame clones only and misses some. Of roughly 400,000 clones listed, 90% are singletons. As to treatment: over 15 received Ad26.COV2.S at low or high dose, single or two shots; about 5 received placebo; per-sample allocation not given. Day 63 after the first injection of vaccine or placebo was the sampling time. The vaccine delivered Wuhan-strain SARS-CoV-2 spike through an Ad26 vector.

The chain couples TRBV19 to TRBJ1-4, with D uncertain. The source is a person between 18 and 59 years old who received the Ad26.COV2.S COVID-19 vaccine or a placebo. The specimen comprised peripheral blood, sampled in a trial of Ad26.COV2.S vaccine versus placebo. CDR3 DNA: TGTGCCGTTAGCAGAATTCGTAATGAAAAACTGTTTTTT. This gives the protein CAVSRIRNEKLFF.